The following is a T cell receptor beta chain sequence with its context. The data are from a study of blood T cell repertoires in COVID-19. Study context: Sources were T cells, B-cell-depleted T cells, or PBMCs; the material itself was cDNA or gDNA.

Authors' data handling: Amplification with reference gene primers provided the estimates of nucleated cell counts. Measured with immunoSEQ multiplex PCR; TCRdb has only the in-frame clones, and not every one. The V and J calls and clone size were taken over from that table, and D and trimming were inferred from the DNA. The data contain 150,000 to 200,000 clones, around four fifths of them singletons. Looked up from germline, CDR1 is SGHTA and CDR2 is FQGNSA. The CDR3 covers 14 residues. V lost 5 bases to trimming and J lost 0 bases, with 7 bases between them. The receptor was derived from a woman in her 70s with COVID-19, enrolled during active disease. The chain employs TRBV7-2 and TRBJ2-2; D uncertain. The sequencing input was peripheral blood. The CDR3: CASSLRANTGELFF. The CDR3 DNA sequence: TGTGCCAGCAGCCTTAGAGCGAACACCGGGGAGCTGTTTTTT. Full variable domain (rest looked up from reference TRBV7-2 and TRBJ2-2): GAGVSQSPSNKVTEKGKDVELRCDPISGHTALYWYRQSLGQGLEFLIYFQGNSAPDKSGLPSDRFSAERTGGSVSTLTIQRTQQEDSAVYLCASSLRANTGELFFGEGSRLTVL.